The entry below describes one T cell receptor (beta chain). This sample was included in a study of blood T cell repertoires in COVID-19. Sequencing was performed with immunoSEQ multiplex PCR; in TCRdb, only in-frame clones are kept and a portion is missing. The sample has tens of thousands of clones; approximately 86% are singletons. CDR3 length: 16 amino acids. The junction had 8 bases not matched to a gene; V was cut back by 2 bases and J by 6 bases. CDR1 and CDR2 (germline): SGHKS, YYEKEE (reference sequence). The V gene is TRBV5-5, the J gene TRBJ1-6, with 7 bases identical to TRBD1. This clonotype was obtained from a woman in her forties or fifties with active or convalescent COVID-19. Material for sequencing was peripheral blood. DNA for the CDR3: TGTGCCAGCAGCTTATTGACAGGGCGGCTTAATTCACCCCTCCACTTT. This translates into CASSLLTGRLNSPLHF.